These 17 T cell receptor beta chains share one sample of origin, sequenced in a study of Ad26.COV2.S vaccination and SARS-CoV-2 variants. Treatment given: around 19 received Ad26.COV2.S at low or high dose, single or two shots; 5 received placebo; per-sample allocation not given. Day 63 following the first vaccine or placebo injection was when the samples were taken. TCRdb's copy holds only in-frame clones and misses some; the assay was immunoSEQ multiplex PCR. This table holds about 400,000 clones, roughly 88% found once. The material was peripheral blood, obtained in a trial of Ad26.COV2.S vaccine versus placebo. All receptors derive from a person aged 18 to 59 who received the Ad26.COV2.S COVID-19 vaccine or a placebo.

The V and J genes are TRBV15 and TRBJ1-4; no definite D call. V lost 3 bases to trimming and J lost 5 bases, with 16 bases between them. This CDR3 is 16 amino acids long. The germline CDR1 and CDR2 sequences are LNHNV and YYDKDF (reference sequence). The CDR3 DNA reads TGTGCCACCAGCAGGGAATACGGGTTAGGAAATGAAAAACTGTTTTTT. As protein: CATSREYGLGNEKLFF. The full variable domain, with the rest looked up from reference TRBV15 and TRBJ1-4, is DAMVIQNPRYQVTQFGKPVTLSCSQTLNHNVMYWYQQKSSQAPKLLFHYYDKDFNNEADTPDNFQSRRPNTSFCFLDIRSPGLGDTAMYLCATSREYGLGNEKLFFGSGTQLSVL.

V usage is TRBV2 and J usage is TRBJ2-3, with TRBD2 matching over 10 bases. This CDR3 region has 13 residues. J was trimmed by 6 bases and V by 9 bases; bases with no gene match: 6. CDR1 is SNHLY, CDR2 FYNNEI, per germline. The CDR3: CARAGGPRDTQYF. The DNA for the CDR3 is TGTGCCAGAGCGGGGGGGCCTCGGGATACGCAGTATTTT.

This clone was counted only a few times. The chain links TRBV19 to TRBJ2-7, with no clear D. V was clipped by 2 bases and J by 1 base, with 9 bases between them. The germline gives CDR1 LNHDA, CDR2 SQIVND (reference sequence). The CDR3 extends over 14 amino acids. This CDR3 reads CASSIRQRSYEQYF. The CDR3 nucleotides read TGTGCCAGTAGTATACGGCAGCGTTCCTACGAGCAGTACTTC.

This clone has a handful of counts. The rearrangement links TRBV2 to TRBJ2-5; 12 bases fit TRBD2. CDR1 and CDR2 (germline): SNHLY, FYNNEI. J lost 5 bases, V lost 6 bases, and 4 bases had no gene match. The CDR3 covers 14 residues. CDR3 bases: TGTGCCAGCAGGACTAGCGGGGGTGGGGAGACCCAGTACTTC. It yields the protein CASRTSGGGETQYF. The full variable domain, completed using reference TRBV2 and TRBJ2-5, is EPEVTQTPSHQVTQMGQEVILRCVPISNHLYFYWYRQILGQKVEFLVSFYNNEISEKSEIFDDQFSVERPDGSNFTLKIRSTKLEDSAMYFCASRTSGGGETQYFGPGTRLLVL.

The chain combines TRBV4-1 with TRBJ1-5; TRBD1 is a possible D gene (6 bases). Trimming left V 0 bases short and J 6 bases short, with 24 bases between. The germline V gene encodes CDR1 MGHRA and CDR2 YSYEKL. The length of the CDR3 is 19 residues. The CDR3 bases are TGCGCCAGCAGCCAAGATAAGGCGCGAGTCGAACAGGGTGGTCAGCCCCAGCATTTT. It specifies CASSQDKARVEQGGQPQHF.

The chain uses TRBV5-1 and TRBJ1-1; D unclear. With 1 base removed from V and 1 base from J, the gap between germline ends came to 23 bases. Germline values: CDR1 SGHRS, CDR2 YFSETQ. The CDR3 has 19 amino acids. CDR3 protein: CASSLPILGMLVGNTEAFF. The CDR3 nucleotides read TGCGCCAGCAGCTTGCCTATATTGGGGATGTTGGTTGGGAACACTGAAGCTTTCTTT.

V usage is TRBV9 and J usage is TRBJ1-2; TRBD1 aligns across 10 bases. With 4 bases clipped from V and 6 bases from J, the junction kept 12 bases outside the gene matches. This CDR3 has 16 residues. CDR1 SGDLS and CDR2 YYNGEE come from the germline V gene. CDR3 protein: CASSPYSSGTGDGYTF. CDR3 coding DNA: TGTGCCAGCAGCCCCTACTCATCCGGGACAGGGGATGGCTACACCTTC. Complete variable domain (other parts from reference TRBV9 and TRBJ1-2): DSGVTQTPKHLITATGQRVTLRCSPRSGDLSVYWYQQSLDQGLQFLIQYYNGEERAKGNILERFSAQQFPDLHSELNLSSLELGDSALYFCASSPYSSGTGDGYTFGSGTRLTVV.

The CDR3 spells CASSLSSGLNTEAFF. CDR3 DNA sequence: TGTGCCAGCAGTTTATCGTCGGGATTGAACACTGAAGCTTTCTTT. J is TRBJ1-1 and V is TRBV27; D not certain. Germline V gene lookup returns CDR1 MNHEY and CDR2 SMNVEV (reference sequence). The CDR3 is 15 residues long. Trimming pared 0 bases from V and 0 bases from J, leaving 8 bases between.

The chain recombines TRBV11-2 with TRBJ2-2, with 9 bases fitting TRBD2. The CDR3 spans 17 residues. Germline trimming cut 2 bases from V and 5 bases from J; bases unmatched to any gene: 9. Germline V gene lookup returns CDR1 SGHAT and CDR2 FQNNGV. CDR3 nucleotide sequence: TGTGCCAGCAGCTTACTTATCGCGGGGGGGACAACCGGGGAGCTGTTTTTT. It specifies CASSLLIAGGTTGELFF.

In its sample, this clone was seen once. The chain employs TRBV28 and TRBJ2-7; the D gene is possibly TRBD1 (5 bases). The CDR3 sequence is 16 residues long. V lost 6 bases, J lost 3 bases, and 21 bases lay in between. Germline values: CDR1 MDHEN, CDR2 SYDVKM. The chain's CDR3 is CASSSSGADGYYEQYF. The CDR3 DNA reads TGTGCCAGCAGCTCATCTGGGGCAGATGGATACTACGAGCAGTACTTC.

This clone was seen a single time. V gene TRBV2 combines with J gene TRBJ2-1; no definite D call. Germline CDR1 and CDR2: SNHLY and FYNNEI. Trimming removed 7 bases at V and 0 bases at J, with 13 bases between. CDR3 length: 15 amino acids. The CDR3 spells CASIIGWSSYNEQFF. CDR3 nucleotides: TGTGCCAGCATAATAGGGTGGAGCTCCTACAATGAGCAGTTCTTC.

The chain joins TRBV24-1 to TRBJ1-2, with 7 nucleotides matching TRBD1. This CDR3 spans 16 amino acids. Germline trimming cut 5 bases from V and 1 base from J; bases unmatched to any gene: 9. Germline loops: CDR1 KGHDR, CDR2 SFDVKD. The CDR3 nucleotides read TGTGCCACCAGTGTTTTCGGGGACAGAATTAACTATGGCTACACCTTC. This codes for CATSVFGDRINYGYTF.

The chain employs TRBV6-5 and TRBJ1-5, with D hard to call. This CDR3 spans 13 amino acids. The V end lost 0 bases, the J end lost 1 base, and 1 base lay between the germline ends. The V gene's germline CDR1 is MNHEY and CDR2 SVGAGI. CDR3 DNA: TGTGCCAGCAGTTACTCGAGCAATCAGCCCCAGCATTTT. Residues: CASSYSSNQPQHF.

The CDR3 DNA sequence: TGTGCCAGCAGCCCGAGCTCGGGACAGGAGGGTACTGAAGCTTTCTTT. Protein sequence: CASSPSSGQEGTEAFF. V usage is TRBV9 and J usage is TRBJ1-1, with 8 bases lining up with TRBD1. Per germline, CDR1 SGDLS and CDR2 YYNGEE. The CDR3 totals 16 residues. V lost 4 bases and J lost 5; bases outside the gene matches: 13.

This clone showed up just once. V gene TRBV12-3 or TRBV12-4 combines with J gene TRBJ1-5; D unresolved. V shed 5 bases and J shed 5 bases, with 10 bases lying between them. The CDR3 length is 13 residues. The CDR3 DNA sequence: TGTGCCAGCAGTCTTTTTTGGGATCAGCCCCAGCATTTT. Amino acid sequence: CASSLFWDQPQHF.

The chain recombines TRBV28 with TRBJ1-2, with D possibly being TRBD1 (5 bases). Germline loops: CDR1 MDHEN, CDR2 SYDVKM. Trimming left V 1 base short and J 4 bases short, with 10 bases between. CDR3 length: 14 residues. The CDR3: CASSLLRGPYGYTF. In nucleotides, the CDR3 is TGTGCCAGCAGTTTATTACGGGGCCCCTATGGCTACACCTTC.

The sample holds one count of this clone. The chain couples TRBV18 to TRBJ2-7, with D uncertain. The CDR3 length is 12 residues. The V and J ends lost 5 bases and 4 bases respectively, with 9 bases between them. Per germline, CDR1 KGHSH and CDR2 LQKENI. CDR3 DNA sequence: TGTGCCAGCTCATCGCCGGGTTACGAGCAGTACTTC. Translating it yields CASSSPGYEQYF.